This paragraph covers one T cell receptor beta chain sequence. The same CDR3 is also encoded by other DNA sequences in this sample. This entry is derived from a study of control samples from healthy donors and cancer patients. V shed 5 bases and J shed 4 bases, with 11 bases lying between them. The CDR3 covers 13 residues. The table came from immunoSEQ multiplex PCR; TCRdb's copy has only in-frame clones and leaves some out. This sample yields more than 90,000 clones, of which 80% to 90% are seen a single time; more than 7% belongs to the top ten. The sequenced sample was blood. This rearrangement joins TRBV12-3 or TRBV12-4 to TRBJ1-1, with unresolved D. This sequence originates from a man aged 25-45 years in good health. The CDR3 reads CASSRGLSTEAFF. The CDR3 bases are TGTGCCAGCAGTCGAGGACTCAGCACTGAAGCTTTCTTT.